This TCR beta chain was sequenced during a study of blood T cell repertoires in COVID-19 (TCRdb year 2020). General notes on the study: Collaborator samples came from the United States, Italy and Spain and covered acute and convalescent phases of COVID-19. The sample metadata nearly always contained a de-identified subject ID, COVID-19 status, age in years and sex. The material from the prospective study consisted of cDNA or gDNA derived from T cells, B-cell-depleted T cells, or PBMCs. Subjects who had been exposed to COVID-19, were actively infected with it, or had recovered from it provided the deeply sampled blood TCRbeta repertoires that made up the dataset. Where HLA class I and class II types were available, the types were taken from metadata supplied by the sample provider, not from assay-based typing. Samples were obtained from the ongoing ImmuneRACE study (first 160 participants) and from roughly 1,300 subjects provided by 6 global collaborators. The repertoires were released in a freely available public database meant as a resource for research on the immune response to SARS-CoV-2.

The CDR3, from cysteine to phenylalanine, totals 18 residues. The only DNA kept is the CDR3, 54 bases in frame from the first base. The germline V gene provides CDR1 MGHRA and CDR2 YSYEKL. V loses 0 bases at its end and J loses 0 bases; junction bases beyond the gene matches: 10. General study outcomes and caveats: The amount of clinical and demographic metadata varied by source and participant and was provided uncurated.

TCRbeta CDR3 regions were amplified from genomic DNA by means of the immunoSEQ Assay, a bias-controlled multiplex PCR. Per the authors' processing: The number of nucleated cells in each sample was estimated by amplification of reference gene primers within the assay. To quantify the absolute abundance of each unique TCRbeta CDR3 rearrangement, sequence reads were collapsed and filtered. For each sample, productive Simpson clonality was calculated as the square root of Simpson's diversity index over productive rearrangements. TCRdb limited this immuneACCESS table to in-frame rearrangements with V and J called. A share of clones is missing; checked studies link under half to unresolved V genes, and the rest is unexplained. V, J and clone size are those of that table, while D and trimming were read from the DNA. Recorded for this sample are some 72,000 clones; about 89% of them occurred a single time. The biggest ten clones account for around 4.5% of the sample.

Concerning this clone: What this receptor recognizes is not known. Per-base qualities were not stored, and no clone one base away is much larger.

Collaborating institutions collected whole blood in K2EDTA tubes following their own protocols. Collaborator samples were shipped for TCRbeta analysis as frozen whole blood, isolated PBMCs, or DNA extracted from either sample type. The sequenced sample was peripheral blood. The V and J segments used are TRBV4-1 and TRBJ1-1, and 7 bases in between align with TRBD1. The TCR was taken from a man aged 45-65 years with active or convalescent COVID-19. The nucleotide sequence reads TGCGCCAGCAGCCAAGATCCCCTTCGGACAGGACTGAACACTGAAGCTTTCTTT. Translated, this gives CASSQDPLRTGLNTEAFF.